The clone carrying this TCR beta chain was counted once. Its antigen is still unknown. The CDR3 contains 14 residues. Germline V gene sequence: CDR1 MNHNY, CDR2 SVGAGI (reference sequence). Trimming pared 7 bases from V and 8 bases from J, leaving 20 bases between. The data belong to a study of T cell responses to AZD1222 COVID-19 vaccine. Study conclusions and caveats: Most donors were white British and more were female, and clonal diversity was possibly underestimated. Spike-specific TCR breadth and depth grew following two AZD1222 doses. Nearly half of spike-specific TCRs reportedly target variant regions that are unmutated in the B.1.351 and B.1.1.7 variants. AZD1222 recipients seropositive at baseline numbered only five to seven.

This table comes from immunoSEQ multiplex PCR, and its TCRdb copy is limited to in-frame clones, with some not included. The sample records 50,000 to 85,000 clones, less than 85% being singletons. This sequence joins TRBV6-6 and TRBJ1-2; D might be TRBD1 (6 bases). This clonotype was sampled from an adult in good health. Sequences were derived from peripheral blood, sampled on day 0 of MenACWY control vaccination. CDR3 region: CASTPGQLVMGYTF. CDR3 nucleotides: TGTGCCAGCACCCCCGGACAGCTAGTTATGGGCTACACCTTC.